This TCR beta chain was observed in a study of shared clonotypes between healthy human individuals. CDR3 size: 14 residues. The V gene's germline CDR1 is MNHNS and CDR2 SASEGT. V lost 8 bases and J lost 8, with 18 bases in between. Researchers divided each subset's genomic DNA evenly across several immunoSEQ plates. The method was immunoSEQ multiplex PCR; TCRdb's version includes in-frame clones alone and lacks a portion of them. The sample yields around 500,000 clones, less than 80% seen once. This clone appeared a few times. Sequenced sample: PBMCs. The sequence was obtained from a woman in her thirties or forties in good health. Some clones in this sample may be carry-over from other donors' samples. The rearrangement links TRBV6-1 to TRBJ1-4; D might be TRBD1 (6 bases). The DNA for the CDR3 is TGTGCCAGCGGGATACAGGGCTCAGGGGAAAAACTGTTTTTT. Translated: CASGIQGSGEKLFF.